Listed below are T cell receptor beta chains from one sample, sequenced in a study of blood T cell repertoires in COVID-19. Sequencing used immunoSEQ multiplex PCR; TCRdb keeps in-frame clones, though not all of them. The sample holds about 330,000 clones; 70% to 90% are singletons and the top ten take under 6.5%. The sequencing sample was made of PBMCs or T cells enriched from blood (not recorded which). Receptors originate from a woman in her thirties who had recovered from COVID-19. The CDR3 runs from the conserved cysteine through the conserved F or W. A D gene is named only where the DNA matches it firmly. Size values are once, few and many counts, or a class for expanded clones, and some rows have none.

J,size,V,D,CDR3,DNA
TRBJ1-2,.,TRBV24-1,TRBD1,CATSRGSNYGYTF,TGTGCCACATCCAGGGGGAGTAACTATGGCTACACCTTC
TRBJ2-5,.,TRBV10-3,.,CAISDGGQETQYF,TGTGCCATCAGTGACGGGGGACAAGAGACCCAGTACTTC
TRBJ1-1,.,TRBV6-5,TRBD1,CASSWDSVNTEAFF,TGTGCCAGCAGTTGGGACAGCGTGAACACTGAAGCTTTCTTT
TRBJ1-4,.,TRBV13,.,CASSLGQAREKLFF,TGTGCCAGCAGCTTAGGGCAGGCAAGGGAAAAACTGTTTTTT
TRBJ1-3,.,TRBV6-5,.,CASSYSRGGSGNTIYF,TGTGCCAGCAGTTACTCGCGGGGGGGCTCTGGAAACACCATATATTTT
TRBJ1-5,.,TRBV28,.,CASSFSLNQPQHF,TGTGCCAGCAGTTTTTCCCTCAATCAGCCCCAGCATTTT
TRBJ1-4,few,TRBV15,.,CATSRGPEEKLFF,TGTGCCACCAGTCGGGGTCCGGAAGAAAAACTGTTTTTT
TRBJ2-3,.,TRBV11-2,.,CASSLTLASDTQYF,TGTGCCAGCAGCTTAACTCTAGCATCGGATACGCAGTATTTT
TRBJ2-7,.,TRBV2,.,CASRGDTSYEQYF,TGTGCCAGCAGAGGGGACACGTCCTACGAGCAGTACTTC
TRBJ1-5,.,TRBV14,.,CASSRGSALNQPQHF,TGTGCCAGCAGCCGAGGAAGCGCTTTGAATCAGCCCCAGCATTTT
TRBJ1-5,.,TRBV6-5,TRBD1,CASSYSDRGDQPQHF,TGTGCCAGCAGTTACTCGGACAGGGGGGATCAGCCCCAGCATTTT